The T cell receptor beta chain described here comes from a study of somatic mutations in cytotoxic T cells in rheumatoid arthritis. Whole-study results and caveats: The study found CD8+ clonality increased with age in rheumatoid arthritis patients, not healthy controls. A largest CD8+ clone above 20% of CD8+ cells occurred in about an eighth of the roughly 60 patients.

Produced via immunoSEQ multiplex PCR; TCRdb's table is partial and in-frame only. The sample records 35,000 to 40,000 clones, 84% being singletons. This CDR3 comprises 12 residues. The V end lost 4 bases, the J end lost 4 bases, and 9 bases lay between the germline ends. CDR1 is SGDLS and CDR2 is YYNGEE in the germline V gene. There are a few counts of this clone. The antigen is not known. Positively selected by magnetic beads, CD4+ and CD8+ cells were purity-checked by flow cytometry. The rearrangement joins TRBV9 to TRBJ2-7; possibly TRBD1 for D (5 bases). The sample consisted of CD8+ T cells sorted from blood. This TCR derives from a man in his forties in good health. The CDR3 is CASSRDSYEQYF. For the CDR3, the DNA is TGTGCCAGCAGCCGAGACAGTTACGAGCAGTACTTC. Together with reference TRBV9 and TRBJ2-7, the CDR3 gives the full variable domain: DSGVTQTPKHLITATGQRVTLRCSPRSGDLSVYWYQQSLDQGLQFLIQYYNGEERAKGNILERFSAQQFPDLHSELNLSSLELGDSALYFCASSRDSYEQYFGPGTRLTVT.